A selection of T cell receptor beta chains follows, all from one sample in a study of CDR3 diversity in severe acne. TCRdb passed the PCR reads through MiXCR, listing each CDR3 protein once. Here the sample spans about 76,000 distinct CDR3 sequences, under 65% being singletons. The sample was blood. The receptors here all came from a male donor in good health, without acne. The CDR3 runs from the conserved cysteine through the conserved F or W. The D gene is left open where the match is weak. Expanded clones get a size class; other rows say once, few or many, or leave the size out.

size	length	D	J	V	CDR3	DNA
many	15	TRBD2	TRBJ2-1	TRBV2	CASSERGLGYNEQFF	TGTGCCAGCAGTGAACGGGGACTAGGATACAATGAGCAGTTCTTC
many	15	TRBD1	TRBJ1-2	TRBV18	CASSPPRTGGYGYTF	TGTGCCAGCTCACCACCGCGGACAGGGGGATATGGCTACACCTTC
few	14	.	TRBJ2-7	TRBV24-1	CATSDSRTRYEQYF	TGTGCCACCAGTGATTCCAGAACGAGGTACGAGCAGTACTTC
medium-sized	13	.	TRBJ1-2	TRBV29-1	CSVDKPDTYGYTF	TGCAGCGTTGATAAACCCGATACCTATGGCTACACCTTC
many	14	.	TRBJ1-5	TRBV6-1	CASSERDTNQPQHF	TGTGCCAGCAGTGAAAGAGACACCAATCAGCCCCAGCATTTT
many	13	.	TRBJ2-7	TRBV3-1	CASSLGGSDEQYF	TGTGCCAGCAGCCTAGGGGGGTCCGACGAGCAGTACTTC
few	12	.	TRBJ2-7	TRBV7-3	CASSLTGDEQYF	TGTGCCAGCAGCTTAACGGGCGACGAGCAGTACTTC
once	16	TRBD2	TRBJ2-7	TRBV20-1	CSARASSGGAYYEQYF	TGCAGTGCTAGAGCGTCTAGCGGGGGGGCTTACTACGAGCAGTACTTC
medium-sized	14	TRBD1	TRBJ2-7	TRBV7-9	CASRPPGQPYEQYF	TGTGCCAGCAGGCCTCCGGGACAGCCCTACGAGCAGTACTTC
.	14	TRBD1	TRBJ1-2	TRBV5-1	CASRGTGDSYGYTF	TGCGCCAGCCGCGGGACAGGAGACTCATATGGCTACACCTTC
many	15	.	TRBJ2-5	TRBV9	CASSVGVQSQETQYF	TGTGCCAGCAGCGTAGGCGTCCAGAGTCAAGAGACCCAGTACTTC
.	10	.	TRBJ2-6	TRBV20-1	CSAGGARVAF	TGCAGTGCGGGGGGCGCCCGAGTGGCTTTC
.	16	.	TRBJ1-3	TRBV24-1	CATSDLQGVYGNTIYF	TGTGCCACCAGTGATTTGCAAGGGGTTTATGGAAACACCATATATTTT
once	14	TRBD1	TRBJ2-7	TRBV2	CASSEGQGDSEQYF	TGTGCCAGCAGTGAAGGACAGGGGGACTCCGAGCAGTACTTC
.	16	TRBD1	TRBJ2-5	TRBV19	CASSADRGPFRETQYF	TGTGCCAGTAGTGCGGACAGGGGGCCCTTCAGAGAGACCCAGTACTTC
few	13	.	TRBJ2-5	TRBV20-1	CSAHGTPQETQYF	TGCAGTGCTCACGGGACTCCACAAGAGACCCAGTACTTC
few	12	.	TRBJ2-7	TRBV5-1	CASRDDRYEQYF	TGTGCCAGCAGAGACGACAGATACGAGCAGTACTTC
many	12	.	TRBJ2-2	TRBV9	CASSLRTGELFF	TGTGCCAGCAGCCTCAGAACCGGGGAGCTGTTTTTT
.	13	.	TRBJ1-1	TRBV7-9	CASSFAGGGEAFF	TGTGCCAGCAGCTTCGCCGGGGGCGGGGAAGCTTTCTTT
once	15	.	TRBJ1-5	TRBV6-1	CASSEEGFAYQPQHF	TGTGCCAGCAGTGAGGAGGGGTTTGCGTATCAGCCCCAGCATTTT
few	15	.	TRBJ2-2	TRBV10-1	CASSESPGSTGELFF	TGCGCCAGCAGTGAGTCGCCAGGGAGCACCGGGGAGCTGTTTTTT
.	14	.	TRBJ2-7	TRBV9	CASSGAQSSYEQYF	TGTGCCAGCAGCGGCGCCCAATCCTCCTACGAGCAGTACTTC
few	15	.	TRBJ2-3	TRBV10-3	CAISEKGSQSDTQYF	TGTGCCATCAGTGAAAAGGGCTCTCAGTCAGATACGCAGTATTTT
.	12	.	TRBJ2-7	TRBV6-4	CASSPGRNEQYF	TGTGCCAGCAGCCCAGGCAGGAATGAGCAGTACTTC